Listed below are T cell receptor beta chains from one sample, sequenced in a study of graft-versus-host responses after intestinal transplantation. The assay was immunoSEQ multiplex PCR, and TCRdb's table has in-frame clones only and misses some. The table lists roughly 7,000 clones, around 79% of them singletons. Source: ileum tissue, taken just under 230 days after intestinal transplant. Receptors were obtained from a human patient who received an intestinal transplant, so some T cells may come from the graft donor. The conserved cysteine and the conserved F or W are not part of the CDR3 here. The size field is filled for only some rows; it gives once, few, many or a size class.

clone size,V gene,CDR3 protein
.,TRBV29-1,SVPDRGQETQY
.,TRBV9,ASSVGVRAGGGTDTQY
.,TRBV18,ASSAGQLNTEAF
once,TRBV5-1,ASSLAETQY
once,TRBV19,ASSMGHSGNTIY
.,TRBV18,ASSPTSGPYEQY
.,TRBV9,ASRGSNSYNEQF
.,TRBV19,ASGHAEAF
.,TRBV4-3,ASSQGDRAETQY
.,TRBV30,AWSPGLERNEQF
.,TRBV11-2,ASSFGGWPYTDTQY
.,TRBV4-3,ASSQARGHSPLH
.,TRBV28,ATGSNSNQPQH
.,TRBV7-9,ASSLGTADQPQH
.,TRBV10-3,AISARDRLSYEQY
once,TRBV25-1,ASSASGSYNEQF
.,TRBV16,ASSPSVNQPQH
.,TRBV30,AWSLGTSGNTGELF
.,TRBV29-1,SAGGTGPMNTEAF
.,TRBV4-3,ASSLSTGRGTGELF
.,TRBV7-2,ASSQSANYGYT
once,TRBV2,ASTRPLSGRGTDTQY
.,TRBV11-2,ASSLKLDFYEQY
.,TRBV28,ASSPTGVLNTEAF
.,TRBV5-1,ASSLLVPETQY
once,TRBV2,ASSEDSHQPQH
.,TRBV5-1,ASSLTANEKLF
few,TRBV9,ASSVGGTVFYEQY
.,TRBV18,ASSPTSGPYEQY
few,TRBV28,ASRFGNTEAF
.,TRBV7-2,ASSLISTNEQY
once,TRBV10-3,ATHYNRGYGYT
few,TRBV27,ASSHSDRGETQY
.,TRBV6-1,ASSDRATGNTIY
.,TRBV7-9,ASSPQATGELF
once,TRBV5-1,ASSLSWWATEAF
.,TRBV6-6,ASSTGAENLYGYT
.,TRBV6-1,ASGARVPYEQY
.,TRBV27,ASSPGLAYEQY
.,TRBV5-4,ASSFGDYEQY
.,TRBV30,AWSGTGGEKLF
once,TRBV27,ASSQTRGYT
.,TRBV27,ASSLGGGTNYGYT
few,TRBV6-6,ASSTSGGARAYEQY